The 30 T cell receptor beta chains given below trace back to one sample, sequenced in a study of T-cell reconstitution after alpha-beta-depleted transplantation in children. This sample's TCRbeta library carried unique molecular identifier barcodes. A single record per CDR3 protein comes from TCRdb applying MiXCR to the PCR reads. The sample has 85,000 to 120,000 distinct CDR3 sequences; approximately 5.4% are singletons. Sequenced material: PBMCs, mostly from graft donor cells, taken 60 days after TCRalphabeta/CD19-depleted stem cell transplant. These receptors came from a female patient aged 2-15 years who had a stem cell transplant for Fanconi anemia, so the T cells may come from the graft donor.

In its sample, this clonotype was seen once. This chain uses TRBV29-1 with TRBJ1-1; 7 nucleotides match TRBD1. This CDR3 has 13 residues. Per germline, CDR1 SQVTM and CDR2 ANQGSEA. J gave up 4 bases and V 4 bases, and 6 bases lay outside the gene matches. The CDR3 nucleotides read TGCAGCGTTGCCCTAGGGGGCAGCACTGAAGCTTTCTTT. Protein product: CSVALGGSTEAFF. The variable domain in full, with the rest retrieved from reference TRBV29-1 and TRBJ1-1, is SAVISQKPSRDICQRGTSLTIQCQVDSQVTMMFWYRQQPGQSLTLIATANQGSEATYESGFVIDKFPISRPNLTFSTLTVSNMSPEDSSIYLCSVALGGSTEAFFGQGTRLTVV.

This clonotype was picked up a small number of times. The gene calls are TRBV21-1 and TRBJ2-1; TRBD1, the D gene given by the table, was not confirmed from the DNA. TRBV21-1 is a recognized pseudogene. This CDR3 region has 19 residues. The CDR3, as DNA: TGTGCCAGCAGCATAGGGATGTTGGGGGGGAGCCCCGGTTACAATGAGCAGTTCTTC. Translating gives CASSIGMLGGSPGYNEQFF.

The sample holds many counts of this clonotype. This rearrangement joins TRBV28 to TRBJ2-7; D is uncertain. Germline values: CDR1 MDHEN, CDR2 SYDVKM. The CDR3 covers 12 residues. V lost 2 bases and J lost 2, with 4 bases in between. As DNA, the CDR3 is TGTGCCAGCAGTTTAATCGCCTACGAGCAGTACTTC. Encoded protein: CASSLIAYEQYF.

This clonotype was observed many times. This chain joins TRBV20-1 and TRBJ2-7; TRBD2 matches at 7 bases. The CDR3 is made up of 12 amino acids. Germline V lookup: CDR1 DFQATT, CDR2 SNEGSKA (reference sequence). Trimming removed 4 bases from V and 2 bases from J; junction bases left unmatched: 2. The CDR3: CSAKLAPYEQYF. CDR3 DNA: TGCAGTGCTAAACTAGCGCCCTACGAGCAGTACTTC.

This clonotype occurred many times. The chain uses TRBV12-3 or TRBV12-4 and TRBJ1-6; 10 bases are shared with TRBD1. After removal of 7 bases from V and 5 bases from J, the junction contained 8 bases not matched to a gene. This CDR3 has 16 residues. The CDR3, as DNA: TGTGCCAGCACCCGACAGGGGGCAATAAATAATTCACCCCTCCACTTT. Encoded protein: CASTRQGAINNSPLHF.

A few counts support this clonotype. The chain has TRBV18 and TRBJ2-5; 8 positions match TRBD2. This CDR3 region has 15 residues. Germline lookup yields CDR1 KGHSH and CDR2 LQKENI. Losses at the gene ends were 1 base for V and 3 bases for J; bases not matched to a gene: 4. In DNA form, the CDR3 reads TGTGCCAGCTCACCACTAGCGGGGAATAAAGAGACCCAGTACTTC. Translated: CASSPLAGNKETQYF.

This clonotype has ten or more counts. V gene TRBV29-1 combines with J gene TRBJ2-3; perhaps TRBD2 as D (6 bases). Between the trimmed V and J ends, which lost 4 bases and 5 bases, there was a span of 7 bases. CDR1 is SQVTM and CDR2 is ANQGSEA in the germline V gene. This CDR3 has 11 amino acids. The CDR3: CSVVGGDTQYF. CDR3 nucleotide sequence: TGCAGCGTTGTGGGGGGAGATACGCAGTATTTT.

This chain connects TRBV5-1 to TRBJ2-5; D is possibly TRBD2 (5 bases). The CDR3 extends over 14 amino acids. V shed 4 bases and J shed 2 bases, with 12 bases lying between them. Germline lookup yields CDR1 SGHRS and CDR2 YFSETQ. DNA for the CDR3: TGCGCCAGCAGCCTCCGTGGAGGTCAAGAGACCCAGTACTTC. Translated, it gives CASSLRGGQETQYF.

This clonotype was recorded many times. The V gene is TRBV20-1, the J gene TRBJ2-7, with 7 bases that match TRBD1. This CDR3 has 14 residues. Germline V CDR1 and CDR2: DFQATT, SNEGSKA (reference sequence). With V trimmed by 6 bases and J by 2 bases, 10 bases remained unmatched. CDR3 DNA sequence: TGCAGTGCCCAACGGGGACAGTATCCCTACGAGCAGTACTTC. Translated: CSAQRGQYPYEQYF.

This clonotype was counted many times. This chain joins TRBV3-1 and TRBJ2-7; D is possibly TRBD2 (5 bases). Trimming took off 3 bases at V and 6 bases at J, with 15 bases between the two ends. Looked up from germline, CDR1 is LGHDT and CDR2 is YNNKEL (reference sequence). The CDR3 has 14 amino acids. As DNA, the CDR3 is TGTGCCAGCAGCCAGATGGGGAGCGGCGGCGAGCAGTACTTC. Its translation: CASSQMGSGGEQYF.

This clonotype occurred many times. This chain uses TRBV3-1 with TRBJ1-4; D is possibly TRBD1 (5 bases). The CDR3 spans 14 residues. The ends were cut back, 4 bases at V and 0 bases at J, with 6 bases in the middle. Germline V gene data show CDR1 as LGHDT and CDR2 as YNNKEL (reference sequence). The DNA of the CDR3 is TGTGCCAGCAGCCCGGGGGCAACTAATGAAAAACTGTTTTTT. This gives the protein CASSPGATNEKLFF.

Ten or more counts support this clonotype. This chain connects TRBV27 to TRBJ2-4, with 12 nucleotides matching TRBD1. The CDR3 runs to 16 residues. The V gene end was trimmed by 2 bases and the J gene end by 3 bases; junction bases not matched to a gene: 2. From germline, CDR1 is MNHEY and CDR2 SMNVEV (reference sequence). CDR3 protein: CASSLGTGGYKNIQYF. The CDR3 DNA reads TGTGCCAGCAGTTTAGGGACAGGGGGCTACAAAAACATTCAGTACTTC.

This clonotype was seen ten or more times. The CDR3 bases are TGCGCCAGCAGCTTTCCCCCAAGGGTAAGCTCTGGGGCCAACGTCCTGACTTTC. Its protein product is CASSFPPRVSSGANVLTF. The chain employs TRBV5-1 and TRBJ2-6; D unresolved. The CDR3 is made up of 18 amino acids. Trimming removed 2 bases from V and 0 bases from J, with 15 bases in between. Germline V lookup: CDR1 SGHRS, CDR2 YFSETQ. The variable domain in full, completed from reference TRBV5-1 and TRBJ2-6, reads KAGVTQTPRYLIKTRGQQVTLSCSPISGHRSVSWYQQTPGQGLQFLFEYFSETQRNKGNFPGRFSGRQFSNSRSEMNVSTLELGDSALYLCASSFPPRVSSGANVLTFGAGSRLTVL.

This clonotype was counted at least ten times. This chain links TRBV11-3 with TRBJ2-1, with TRBD2 matching 8 bases. The V gene end was trimmed by 0 bases and the J gene end by 4 bases; junction bases not matched to a gene: 5. Germline-derived CDR1 and CDR2 are SGHNT and YENEEA. This CDR3 is 16 amino acids long. The CDR3, as DNA: TGTGCCAGCAGCTTAGATCACACTAGCGGATACAATGAGCAGTTCTTC. This translates into CASSLDHTSGYNEQFF.

This clonotype was seen many times. The chain links TRBV12-3 or TRBV12-4 to TRBJ2-7; D is unclear. This CDR3 is 12 amino acids long. Trimming removed 6 bases at V and 4 bases at J, with 10 bases between. The CDR3 is CASSPTYYEQYF. The DNA for the CDR3 is TGTGCCAGCAGCCCAACTTATTACGAGCAGTACTTC.

This clonotype was observed at least ten times. The chain is built from TRBV3-1 and TRBJ2-7; 8 nucleotides agree with TRBD1. CDR3 length: 14 residues. The trim removed 8 bases at V and 2 bases at J, leaving 8 bases unmatched. From germline, CDR1 is LGHDT and CDR2 YNNKEL (reference sequence). CDR3 nucleotide sequence: TGTGCCAGCGCCGACAGGGGCGTACCCTACGAGCAGTACTTC. It yields the protein CASADRGVPYEQYF.

This clonotype was detected ten times or more. This chain connects TRBV20-1 to TRBJ2-1, with 7 positions matching TRBD1. The CDR3 extends over 18 amino acids. V was clipped by 0 bases and J by 4 bases; unmatched bases: 15. Germline V lookup: CDR1 DFQATT, CDR2 SNEGSKA (reference sequence). CDR3 sequence (DNA): TGCAGTGCTAGAGACGACCAGGGGGATGTACTTAGGTACAATGAGCAGTTCTTC. Translation: CSARDDQGDVLRYNEQFF.

This rearrangement joins TRBV20-1 to TRBJ2-7; a possible D gene is TRBD2 (5 bases). Germline loops: CDR1 DFQATT, CDR2 SNEGSKA (reference sequence). The V end lost 6 bases, the J end lost 6 bases, and 24 bases lay between the germline ends. The CDR3 runs to 15 residues. The CDR3 region has the DNA TGCAGTGCCCAAGATCGGGTTTCGGGGTCCGCCGAGCAGTACTTC. As protein: CSAQDRVSGSAEQYF.

This clonotype was found many times. This chain joins TRBV20-1 and TRBJ1-4; D unclear. Deletions cut 2 bases from V and 1 base from J, with 5 bases between. Per the germline V gene, CDR1 is DFQATT and CDR2 is SNEGSKA (reference sequence). CDR3 length: 13 residues. CDR3 in amino acids: CSARSGTNEKLFF. For the CDR3, the DNA is TGCAGTGCTAGATCAGGAACTAATGAAAAACTGTTTTTT.

This clonotype was counted many times. The chain is built from TRBV28 and TRBJ2-7; D gene unclear. This CDR3 has 15 amino acids. Looked up from germline, CDR1 is MDHEN and CDR2 is SYDVKM. Trimming took 1 base from V and 4 from J, leaving 14 bases between them. CDR3: CASSLLRAQVYEQYF. DNA for the CDR3: TGTGCCAGCAGTTTATTGAGAGCTCAGGTGTACGAGCAGTACTTC.

This clonotype has ten or more counts. This chain uses TRBV6-1 with TRBJ2-2, with D hard to call. The ends were cut back, 6 bases at V and 0 bases at J, with 11 bases in the middle. The CDR3 sequence is 15 residues long. The germline CDR1 and CDR2 sequences are MNHNS and SASEGT. Written as DNA, the CDR3 is TGTGCCAGCAGAGCTCTGGGATCGAACACCGGGGAGCTGTTTTTT. It codes for CASRALGSNTGELFF.

This clonotype came up a few times. The chain combines TRBV7-9 with TRBJ2-1, with 12 bases aligning to TRBD2. Germline V lookup: CDR1 SEHNR, CDR2 FQNEAQ (reference sequence). This CDR3 has 16 residues. V was clipped by 3 bases and J by 4 bases; unmatched bases: 4. CDR3 protein: CASSFRTSGGYNEQFF. The CDR3 DNA follows: TGTGCCAGCAGCTTTCGTACTAGCGGGGGGTACAATGAGCAGTTCTTC.

This clonotype was recorded many times. The chain is built from TRBV5-1 and TRBJ1-2; TRBD1 matches 8 bases. CDR1 is SGHRS, CDR2 YFSETQ, per germline. With 4 bases clipped from V and 5 bases from J, the junction kept 13 bases outside the gene matches. The CDR3 covers 16 residues. CDR3 loop: CASSLGAGTGLYGYTF. CDR3 nucleotide sequence: TGCGCCAGCAGCCTAGGAGCCGGGACAGGATTATATGGCTACACCTTC.

This sequence joins TRBV20-1 and TRBJ1-5; D gene unclear. From germline, CDR1 is DFQATT and CDR2 SNEGSKA (reference sequence). V was shortened by 4 bases and J by 2 bases, with 15 bases between the two germline ends. The CDR3 consists of 15 residues. The CDR3 reads CSANRPGRGNQPQHF. Here the CDR3 DNA reads TGCAGTGCTAACAGACCCGGTCGGGGCAATCAGCCCCAGCATTTT.

At least ten counts were recorded for this clonotype. The gene calls are TRBV10-3 and TRBJ2-1, with 10 bases fitting TRBD1. V shed 2 bases, J shed 4 bases, and the junction held 2 bases outside the gene matches. This CDR3 is built from 15 residues. Germline loops: CDR1 ENHRY, CDR2 SYGVKD. The CDR3 loop reads CAISEKGQGYNEQFF. DNA for the CDR3: TGTGCCATCAGTGAGAAGGGACAGGGGTACAATGAGCAGTTCTTC.

This clonotype has more than one count but fewer than ten. The V and J genes are TRBV2 and TRBJ2-7; D unclear. The length of the CDR3 is 11 residues. Germline lookup yields CDR1 SNHLY and CDR2 FYNNEI. V was cut by 0 bases and J by 8 bases, with 5 bases left in between. CDR3 region: CASSEAGKQYF. For the CDR3, the DNA is TGTGCCAGCAGTGAAGCGGGGAAGCAGTACTTC.

This clonotype occurred many times. V usage is TRBV2 and J usage is TRBJ2-1, with TRBD2 identical over 12 bases. After removal of 3 bases from V and 14 bases from J, the junction contained 8 bases not matched to a gene. This CDR3 region has 14 residues. Germline CDR1 is SNHLY and CDR2 is FYNNEI. This CDR3 reads CASSEGLAGGRKFF. The CDR3 DNA is TGTGCCAGCAGTGAGGGCCTAGCGGGAGGGAGGAAGTTCTTC.

The chain recombines TRBV30 with TRBJ2-3, with TRBD2 identical over 7 bases. Unmatched junction bases numbered 15, after V lost 1 base and J lost 2 bases. Germline assignment: CDR1 GTSNPN and CDR2 SVGIG (reference sequence). This CDR3 is 18 amino acids long. The CDR3, as DNA: TGTGCCTGGAGTGCCCCCCTCCTGGCGGGGGTTACCACAGATACGCAGTATTTT. It is translated as CAWSAPLLAGVTTDTQYF.

The genes are TRBV7-2 and TRBJ1-2; D remains ambiguous. The CDR3 extends over 14 amino acids. Germline V gives CDR1 SGHTA, CDR2 FQGNSA. V lost 6 bases to trimming and J lost 1 base, with 12 bases between them. The CDR3 sequence is CASSRDGINYGYTF. The CDR3 DNA reads TGTGCCAGCAGTCGTGACGGGATTAACTATGGCTACACCTTC.

Ten or more counts support this clonotype. The chain joins TRBV5-6 to TRBJ2-3; 7 bases are a match to TRBD2. The CDR3 has 14 amino acids. V shed 4 bases and J 2 bases; nucleotides not matched to a gene: 4. Germline values: CDR1 SGHDT, CDR2 YYEEEE. The CDR3 nucleotides read TGTGCCAGCAGCGCTAGCGGTTACACAGATACGCAGTATTTT. Translated: CASSASGYTDTQYF.